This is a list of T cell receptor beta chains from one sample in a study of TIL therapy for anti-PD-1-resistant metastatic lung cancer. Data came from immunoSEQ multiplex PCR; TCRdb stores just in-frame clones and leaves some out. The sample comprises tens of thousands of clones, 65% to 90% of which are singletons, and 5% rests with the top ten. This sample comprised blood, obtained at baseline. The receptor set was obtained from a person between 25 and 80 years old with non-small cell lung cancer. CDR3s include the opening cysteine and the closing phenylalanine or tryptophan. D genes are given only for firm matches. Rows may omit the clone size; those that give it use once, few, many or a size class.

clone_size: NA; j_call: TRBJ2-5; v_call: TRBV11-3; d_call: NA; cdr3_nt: TGTGCCAGCAGCGCCCGGGCACAAGAGACCCAGTACTTC; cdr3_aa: CASSARAQETQYF
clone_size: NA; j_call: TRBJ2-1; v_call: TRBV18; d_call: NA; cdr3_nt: TGTGCCAGCTCACCCAGGGCCCGGCCCTACAATGAGCAGTTCTTC; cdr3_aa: CASSPRARPYNEQFF
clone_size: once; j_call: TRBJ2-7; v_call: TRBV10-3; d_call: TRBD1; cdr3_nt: TGTGCCACCCAGGGACAGGGTTACGAGCAGTACTTC; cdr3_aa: CATQGQGYEQYF
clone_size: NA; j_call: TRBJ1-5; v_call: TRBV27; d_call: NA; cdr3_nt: TGTGCCAGCAGTTATGGTCTTGGACAGCCCCAGCATTTT; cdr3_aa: CASSYGLGQPQHF
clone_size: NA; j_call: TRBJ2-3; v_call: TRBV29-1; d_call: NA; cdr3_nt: TGCAGCGTTGAAGTTAGCACAGATACGCAGTATTTT; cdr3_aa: CSVEVSTDTQYF
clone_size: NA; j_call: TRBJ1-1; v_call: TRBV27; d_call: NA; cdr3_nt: TGTGCCAGCAGTTTACCGGACCGGGCTGAAGCTTTCTTT; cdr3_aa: CASSLPDRAEAFF
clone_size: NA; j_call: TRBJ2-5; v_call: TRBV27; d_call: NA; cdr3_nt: TGTGCCAGCAGTCCACGCTCCGGGGGAGAGACCCAGTACTTC; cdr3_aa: CASSPRSGGETQYF
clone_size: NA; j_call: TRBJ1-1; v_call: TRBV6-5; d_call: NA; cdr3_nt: TGTGCCAGCAGTTACTCCCAGGTAATGAACACTGAAGCTTTCTTT; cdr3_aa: CASSYSQVMNTEAFF
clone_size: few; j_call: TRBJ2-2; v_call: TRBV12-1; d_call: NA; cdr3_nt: TGTGCCAGCGCCGCCCAGGGACCCACCGGGGAGCTGTTTTTT; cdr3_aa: CASAAQGPTGELFF
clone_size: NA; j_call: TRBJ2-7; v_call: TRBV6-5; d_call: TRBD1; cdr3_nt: TGTGCCAGCAGTTACGCCGACAGGGTGAGCGACGAGCAGTACTTC; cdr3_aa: CASSYADRVSDEQYF
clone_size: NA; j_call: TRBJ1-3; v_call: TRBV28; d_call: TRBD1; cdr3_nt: TGTGCCAGCAGTTTAGGGGGACAGAGCTCTGGAAACACCATATATTTT; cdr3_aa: CASSLGGQSSGNTIYF
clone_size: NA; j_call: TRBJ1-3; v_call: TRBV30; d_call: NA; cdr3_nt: TGTGCCTGGAGTCCCTCTGGAAACACCATATATTTT; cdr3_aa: CAWSPSGNTIYF
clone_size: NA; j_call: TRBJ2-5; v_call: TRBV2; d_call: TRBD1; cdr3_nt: TGTGCCAGCAGTGAAGCGCGACAGGGGAAGACCCAGTACTTC; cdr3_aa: CASSEARQGKTQYF
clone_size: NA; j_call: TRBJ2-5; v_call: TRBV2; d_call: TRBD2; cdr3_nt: TGTGCCAGCAGTGGTCCTAGCGGGAGTGGGACCCAGTACTTC; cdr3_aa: CASSGPSGSGTQYF
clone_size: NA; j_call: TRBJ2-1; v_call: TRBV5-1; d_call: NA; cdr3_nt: TGCGCCAGCAGCGCTGACTCCCGCCCCCCCTACAATGAGCAGTTCTTC; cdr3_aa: CASSADSRPPYNEQFF
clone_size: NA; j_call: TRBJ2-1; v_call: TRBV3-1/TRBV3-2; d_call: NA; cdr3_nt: TGTGCCAGCAGATGGGGGGAAAATGAGCAGTTCTTC; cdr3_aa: CASRWGENEQFF
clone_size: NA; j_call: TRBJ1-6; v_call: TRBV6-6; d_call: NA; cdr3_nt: TGTGCCAGCACCACGGGGAAGGGGTCACCCCTCCACTTT; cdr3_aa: CASTTGKGSPLHF
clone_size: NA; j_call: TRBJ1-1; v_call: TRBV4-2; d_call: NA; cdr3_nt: TGTGCCAGCAGCCAAGGCCAAGGGGCTTTCTTT; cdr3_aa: CASSQGQGAFF
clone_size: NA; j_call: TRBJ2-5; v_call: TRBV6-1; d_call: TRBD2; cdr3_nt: TGTGCCAGCAGTGAACGAGCGGGGGGAGGGGAGACCCAGTACTTC; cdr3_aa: CASSERAGGGETQYF
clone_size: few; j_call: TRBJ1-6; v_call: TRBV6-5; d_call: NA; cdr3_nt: TGTGCCAGCAGTACGGACAGAGTCAATTCACCCCTCCACTTT; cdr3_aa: CASSTDRVNSPLHF
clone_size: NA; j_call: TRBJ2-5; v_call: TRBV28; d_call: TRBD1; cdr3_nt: TGTGCCAGCAATAAACTAGGACAGGGAGAGACCCAGTACTTC; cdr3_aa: CASNKLGQGETQYF
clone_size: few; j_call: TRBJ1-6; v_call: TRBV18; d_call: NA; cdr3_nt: TGTGCCAGCTCACCACCGTCCGGGGCTATGGGTTCACCCCTCCACTTT; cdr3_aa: CASSPPSGAMGSPLHF
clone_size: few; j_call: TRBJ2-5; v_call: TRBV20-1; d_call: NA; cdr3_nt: TGCAGTGCTAGCCTAGGAGAGACCCAGTACTTC; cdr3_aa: CSASLGETQYF
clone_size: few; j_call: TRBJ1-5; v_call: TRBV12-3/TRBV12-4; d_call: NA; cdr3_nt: TGTGCCAGCAGCGAGAGCAATCAGCCCCAGCATTTT; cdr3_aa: CASSESNQPQHF
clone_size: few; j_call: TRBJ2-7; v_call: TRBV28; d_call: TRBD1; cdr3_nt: TGTGCCATCAGGGACAGGACTAACTACGAGCAGTACTTC; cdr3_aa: CAIRDRTNYEQYF
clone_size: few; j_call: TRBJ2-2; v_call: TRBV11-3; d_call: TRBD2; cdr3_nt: TGTGCCAGCAGCGGGACTATATTCGGGGAGCTGTTTTTT; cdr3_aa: CASSGTIFGELFF
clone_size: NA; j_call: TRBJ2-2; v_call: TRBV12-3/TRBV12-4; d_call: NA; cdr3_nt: TGTGCCAGCGTGACATCCACCGGGGAGCTGTTTTTT; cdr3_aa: CASVTSTGELFF
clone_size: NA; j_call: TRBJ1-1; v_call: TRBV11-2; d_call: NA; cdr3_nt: TGTGCCAGCAGCTTACAATTAATGGGGGACACTGAAGCTTTCTTT; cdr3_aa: CASSLQLMGDTEAFF
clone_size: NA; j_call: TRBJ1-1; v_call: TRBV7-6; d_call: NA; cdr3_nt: TGTGCCAGCAGCATTATTTCCCCAACAATGAACACTGAAGCTTTCTTT; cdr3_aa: CASSIISPTMNTEAFF